Following are 20 T cell receptor beta chains from one sample sequenced in a study of blood T cell repertoires in COVID-19. The table came from immunoSEQ multiplex PCR; TCRdb's copy has only in-frame clones and leaves some out. Of some 290,000 clones listed, roughly 89% are singletons. The specimen was PBMCs or T cells enriched from blood (not recorded which). The receptors come from a woman aged 30 to 39 who had recovered from COVID-19.

The chain joins TRBV4-2 to TRBJ2-7; 7 nucleotides agree with TRBD1. V shed 4 bases, J shed 6 bases, and the junction held 9 bases outside the gene matches. The CDR3 spans 14 residues. Germline-derived CDR1 and CDR2 are LGHNA and YNFKEQ. The CDR3: CASSRETGSGEQYF. The CDR3 nucleotides are TGTGCCAGCAGCCGGGAGACAGGGTCCGGCGAGCAGTACTTC.

This rearrangement joins TRBV19 to TRBJ1-3; possibly TRBD1 for D (6 bases). Trimming shortened V by 5 bases and J by 0 bases, and 17 bases separated the two germline ends. The CDR3 spans 17 residues. Looked up from germline, CDR1 is LNHDA and CDR2 is SQIVND (reference sequence). The CDR3 DNA follows: TGTGCCAGTAGTCCTATAGACGCAGGGGACTCTGGAAACACCATATATTTT. Amino acid sequence: CASSPIDAGDSGNTIYF.

The DNA for the CDR3 is TGCAGTGCATCCAGACAAGATACGCAGTATTTT. This translates into CSASRQDTQYF. The chain couples TRBV20-1 to TRBJ2-3; D gene unclear. Germline V CDR1 and CDR2: DFQATT, SNEGSKA (reference sequence). CDR3 length equals 11 residues. Trimming removed 6 bases from V and 5 bases from J, with 9 bases in between.

V is TRBV28 and J is TRBJ2-3; 8 bases match TRBD2. Germline assignment: CDR1 MDHEN and CDR2 SYDVKM. CDR3 length equals 15 residues. V shed 1 base, J shed 5 bases, and the junction held 5 bases outside the gene matches. CDR3 sequence reads: CASSLFPLAGDTQYF. CDR3 DNA: TGTGCCAGCAGTTTATTCCCCCTAGCGGGAGATACGCAGTATTTT.

The gene calls are TRBV29-1 and TRBJ2-5; 12 positions agree with TRBD2. The CDR3 has 17 amino acids. Germline trimming cut 0 bases from V and 5 bases from J; bases unmatched to any gene: 10. Germline V gene lookup returns CDR1 SQVTM and CDR2 ANQGSEA. The DNA for the CDR3 is TGCAGCGTTGAAGATAGGGCTAGCGGGAGGGCCGAGGAGACCCAGTACTTC. This gives the protein CSVEDRASGRAEETQYF.

This chain uses TRBV7-9 with TRBJ2-5; 8 bases are shared with TRBD2. Trimming at V came to 7 bases and at J to 2 bases, leaving 9 bases not matched to a gene. The CDR3 loop spans 15 amino acids. Per the germline V gene, CDR1 is SEHNR and CDR2 is FQNEAQ (reference sequence). CDR3 DNA: TGTGCCAGCAAAAGGACGCGGGAGGCTCAAGAGACCCAGTACTTC. Amino acids: CASKRTREAQETQYF. Variable domain in full (rest from reference TRBV7-9 and TRBJ2-5): DTGVSQNPRHKITKRGQNVTFRCDPISEHNRLYWYRQTLGQGPEFLTYFQNEAQLEKSRLLSDRFSAERPKGSFSTLEIQRTEQGDSAMYLCASKRTREAQETQYFGPGTRLLVL.

The CDR3 spells CASSLEAAGSYEQYF. The CDR3 nucleotides are TGTGCCAGCAGCTTAGAAGCGGCGGGGTCCTACGAGCAGTACTTC. The V and J genes are TRBV11-2 and TRBJ2-7, with D maybe TRBD2 (6 bases). In germline, CDR1 is SGHAT, CDR2 FQNNGV. Trimming shortened V by 0 bases and J by 1 base, and 10 bases separated the two germline ends. The CDR3 is made up of 15 amino acids.

The chain recombines TRBV4-1 with TRBJ2-5; the D is unclear. Trimming pared 4 bases from V and 5 bases from J, leaving 11 bases between. Per the germline V gene, CDR1 is MGHRA and CDR2 is YSYEKL. The CDR3 is 13 residues long. CDR3 amino acids: CASSLGVRETQYF. Written as DNA, the CDR3 is TGCGCCAGCAGCCTTGGAGTTCGGGAGACCCAGTACTTC.

The chain combines TRBV5-1 with TRBJ1-1, with no clear D. Germline lookup yields CDR1 SGHRS and CDR2 YFSETQ. The CDR3 is 16 residues long. Trimming left V 0 bases short and J 6 bases short, with 18 bases between. CDR3 sequence (DNA): TGCGCCAGCAGCTTGGATATAGCGCGGACGACGGCTGAAGCTTTCTTT. The encoded protein is CASSLDIARTTAEAFF.

The chain has TRBV7-2 and TRBJ1-4; D unclear. Trimming took 4 bases from V and 0 from J, leaving 9 bases between them. Germline V gives CDR1 SGHTA, CDR2 FQGNSA. The CDR3 runs 15 residues. The CDR3 reads CASSSQLATNEKLFF. CDR3 DNA sequence: TGTGCCAGCAGCTCTCAACTTGCAACTAATGAAAAACTGTTTTTT.

The chain is built from TRBV2 and TRBJ2-5; possible D gene TRBD1, 6 bases. CDR1 and CDR2 (germline): SNHLY, FYNNEI. Deletions cut 4 bases from V and 0 bases from J, with 9 bases between. The CDR3 is 14 residues long. The CDR3: CASSGDKYQETQYF. The CDR3 DNA reads as TGTGCCAGCAGTGGGGACAAGTACCAAGAGACCCAGTACTTC.

The chain combines TRBV18 with TRBJ2-1, with D tentatively TRBD2 (6 bases). This CDR3 is built from 16 residues. V shed 8 bases and J shed 7 bases, with 24 bases lying between them. CDR1 and CDR2 from the germline V gene are KGHSH and LQKENI. The CDR3 DNA reads TGTGCCAGCACCCAACGCGGGACCCCGGTGGGGAATGAGCAGTTCTTC. This encodes CASTQRGTPVGNEQFF. Combining the CDR3 with reference TRBV18 and TRBJ2-1 gives the whole variable domain NAGVMQNPRHLVRRRGQEARLRCSPMKGHSHVYWYRQLPEEGLKFMVYLQKENIIDESGMPKERFSAEFPKEGPSILRIQQVVRGDSAAYFCASTQRGTPVGNEQFFGPGTRLTVL.

V usage is TRBV19 and J usage is TRBJ1-3, with D tentatively TRBD1 (6 bases). This CDR3 is 14 amino acids long. Trimming removed 4 bases from V and 6 bases from J, with 13 bases in between. Germline assignment: CDR1 LNHDA and CDR2 SQIVND (reference sequence). In nucleotides, the CDR3 is TGTGCCAGTAGTACAACCGGGACAACAAACACCATATATTTT. This translates into CASSTTGTTNTIYF.

This chain links TRBV11-3 with TRBJ2-7, with D possibly matching TRBD1 (6 bases). This CDR3 spans 14 amino acids. The V end lost 2 bases, the J end lost 2 bases, and 10 bases lay between the germline ends. Germline V lookup: CDR1 SGHNT, CDR2 YENEEA. The CDR3 region is CASSLTGQTYEQYF. The CDR3 nucleotides are TGTGCCAGCAGCTTAACGGGACAAACCTACGAGCAGTACTTC.

V is TRBV30 and J is TRBJ2-2; D ambiguous. Germline CDR1 reads GTSNPN; CDR2 reads SVGIG (reference sequence). The CDR3 length is 13 residues. V was clipped by 3 bases and J by 1 base, with 6 bases between them. CDR3 sequence: CAWRSGNTGELFF. CDR3 in DNA: TGTGCCTGGAGATCGGGGAACACCGGGGAGCTGTTTTTT.

The chain uses TRBV29-1 and TRBJ1-2, with unresolved D. V was trimmed by 7 bases and J by 8 bases, leaving 8 bases between them. CDR3 length: 9 residues. Germline assignment: CDR1 SQVTM and CDR2 ANQGSEA. This CDR3 is CSDSEGYTF. The CDR3 coding sequence is TGCAGCGATAGTGAGGGCTACACCTTC.

The gene calls are TRBV5-1 and TRBJ2-5; D uncertain. Germline values: CDR1 SGHRS, CDR2 YFSETQ. V was clipped by 1 base and J by 3 bases, with 10 bases between them. CDR3 length: 14 amino acids. CDR3 in amino acids: CASSLSASEETQYF. In DNA form, the CDR3 reads TGCGCCAGCAGCTTGTCTGCTAGTGAAGAGACCCAGTACTTC.

V usage is TRBV27 and J usage is TRBJ2-2; 14 bases align to TRBD2. The trim removed 4 bases at V and 5 bases at J, leaving 9 bases unmatched. The CDR3 length is 18 residues. Germline values: CDR1 MNHEY, CDR2 SMNVEV (reference sequence). Here the CDR3 reads CASSSLGLAGGNTGELFF. The CDR3 bases are TGTGCCAGCAGTTCCCTCGGACTAGCGGGAGGTAATACCGGGGAGCTGTTTTTT.

This rearrangement joins TRBV30 to TRBJ2-7; 9 bases agree with TRBD1. The CDR3 is 14 residues long. Unmatched junction bases numbered 8, after V lost 2 bases and J lost 6 bases. Germline V CDR1 and CDR2: GTSNPN, SVGIG (reference sequence). The CDR3 here is CAWSTGTGYSEQYF. CDR3 nucleotides: TGTGCCTGGAGTACCGGGACAGGGTATTCCGAGCAGTACTTC.

The chain links TRBV28 to TRBJ1-2, with D uncertain. The germline V gene has CDR1 MDHEN and CDR2 SYDVKM. Trimming stripped 4 bases from V and 3 bases from J, with 9 bases between. The CDR3 covers 13 residues. CDR3 DNA: TGTGCCAGCAGTTCCGTTCAGGACTATGGCTACACCTTC. This encodes CASSSVQDYGYTF.